The next 8 T cell receptor beta chains were all read from a single sample in a study of blood T cell repertoires in COVID-19. Profiling relied on immunoSEQ multiplex PCR, and the TCRdb table lists in-frame clones only, not all of them. This table has 100,000 to 120,000 clones, 81% appearing once. Sample: peripheral blood. These receptors were obtained from an elderly man with acute or convalescent COVID-19.

The J gene is TRBJ2-6, the V gene TRBV11-2; D might be TRBD1 (5 bases). Germline V lookup: CDR1 SGHAT, CDR2 FQNNGV. Trimming shortened V by 2 bases and J by 12 bases, and 11 bases separated the two germline ends. The CDR3 extends over 13 amino acids. The CDR3 region has the DNA TGTGCCAGCAGCTTATTTGGGGCCCCCGTCCTGACTTTC. It codes for CASSLFGAPVLTF.

The count of this clone is one. The rearrangement uses TRBV28 and TRBJ2-7; tentative D call: TRBD2 (5 bases). The CDR3 consists of 12 residues. The ends were cut back, 6 bases at V and 2 bases at J, with 8 bases in the middle. Germline lookup yields CDR1 MDHEN and CDR2 SYDVKM. CDR3 amino acids: CASRSGTYEQYF. The CDR3 nucleotides read TGTGCCAGCAGAAGCGGAACCTACGAGCAGTACTTC.

This clone was observed a few times. V is TRBV7-3 and J is TRBJ1-2; TRBD1 agrees at 7 bases. Germline CDR1 reads SGHTA; CDR2 reads FQGTGA. This CDR3 comprises 13 residues. The junction had 8 bases not matched to a gene; V was cut back by 5 bases and J by 8 bases. The CDR3 is CASSTRQGGGYTF. The CDR3 DNA sequence: TGTGCCAGCAGCACCAGACAGGGTGGAGGCTACACCTTC. Using reference TRBV7-3 and TRBJ1-2 for the parts outside the CDR3, the full variable domain is GAGVSQTPSNKVTEKGKYVELRCDPISGHTALYWYRQSLGQGPEFLIYFQGTGAADDSGLPNDRFFAVRPEGSVSTLKIQRTERGDSAVYLCASSTRQGGGYTFGSGTRLTVV.

V is TRBV24-1 and J is TRBJ2-7; tentatively, D is TRBD1 (5 bases). Per germline, CDR1 KGHDR and CDR2 SFDVKD. The CDR3 runs 14 residues. V was shortened by 4 bases and J by 6 bases, with 15 bases between the two germline ends. The CDR3 here is CATSDSTVSSEQYF. The DNA for the CDR3 is TGTGCCACCAGTGACTCGACAGTGAGTAGCGAGCAGTACTTC.

In its sample, this clone was seen a few times. J is TRBJ2-5 and V is TRBV11-2; D is perhaps TRBD1 (7 bases). Trimming left V 5 bases short and J 2 bases short, with 12 bases between. CDR3 length: 14 residues. The germline V gene encodes CDR1 SGHAT and CDR2 FQNNGV. CDR3 DNA sequence: TGTGCCAGCAGCGTACAGGGGACTCAAGAGACCCAGTACTTC. This encodes CASSVQGTQETQYF.

This sequence joins TRBV14 and TRBJ2-4; 7 bases line up with TRBD2. There are 16 residues in the CDR3. Looked up from germline, CDR1 is SGHDN and CDR2 is FVKESK. Trimming removed 4 bases from V and 0 bases from J; junction bases left unmatched: 6. CDR3 sequence (DNA): TGTGCCAGCAGCCCACATAGCGGGCTAGCCAAAAACATTCAGTACTTC. Its translation: CASSPHSGLAKNIQYF.

The J gene is TRBJ1-1, the V gene TRBV6-6; a weak D match, TRBD1 (5 bases). Germline loops: CDR1 MNHNY, CDR2 SVGAGI (reference sequence). V lost 8 bases and J lost 5, with 15 bases in between. The CDR3 sequence is 13 residues long. In DNA, the CDR3 is TGTGCCAGCCATCAACAGGAGGGGACTGAAGCTTTCTTT. It encodes CASHQQEGTEAFF.

V usage is TRBV28 and J usage is TRBJ1-5, with unresolved D. The CDR3 consists of 12 residues. Trimming left V 6 bases short and J 6 bases short, with 9 bases between. Germline V gene sequence: CDR1 MDHEN, CDR2 SYDVKM. The CDR3 loop is CASRLLPQPQHF. The CDR3 DNA sequence: TGTGCCAGCAGACTCCTACCTCAGCCCCAGCATTTT.